The sample holds many counts of the clone carrying this T cell receptor (beta chain). Its antigen is currently unknown. The data are from a study of spatial heterogeneity in lung cancer. Study at large: There were consistently more beta-chain sequences detected than alpha-chain sequences.

There are 18 residues in the CDR3. J gave up 3 bases and V 5 bases, and 17 bases lay outside the gene matches. Study-level findings and limits: Expanded tumor TCRs that were ubiquitous appeared in blood more at resection than follow-up.

Unique molecular identifiers tagged every individual TCR cDNA molecule. TCRdb processed the 5' RACE reads anew with MiXCR; each CDR3 protein has one entry. The data contain about 26,000 distinct CDR3 sequences, over 10% of them singletons. Time point noted: sample taken at primary tumor resection. Sequencing covered unsorted whole RNA taken from tumor, nontumor lung or frozen PBMC. The donor population consisted of under 75 patients with untreated, early-stage non-small cell lung cancer. The receptor's source is a female donor with early-stage non-small cell lung cancer. The chain recombines TRBV12-3 or TRBV12-4 with TRBJ2-5; 8 positions match TRBD1. The sequencing here drew on PBMCs, taken at surgery. The CDR3 DNA reads as TGTGCCAGCAGTAAGGGAACCCTTGGGCAGGGGGCTAAAGAGACCCAGTACTTC. It codes for CASSKGTLGQGAKETQYF.